A single sample gave rise to the 11 T cell receptor beta chains below, sequenced in a study of response to subunit inactivated influenza vaccine (dated by TCRdb to the late 2010s). Library generation was performed with RT-PCR. TCRdb shows the sequencer as Illumina HiSeq 2500. TCRdb's own reprocessing of the public reads used fastp at Q25 and MiXCR and kept productive beta chains. When rows share a CDR3 protein, they turn into one entry using the most common DNA and genes. In this sample the table shows more than 700,000 distinct CDR3 sequences, around 21% of which occur a single time. Approximately 10% of the sample belongs to the ten largest clones. This sample comprised PBMCs from blood, obtained more than 4 days after vaccination. The receptors derive from a man between 50 and 59 years old who received an inactivated influenza vaccine. Donor details come from another sample of the same person, matched by shared clones.

This clonotype has more than one count but fewer than ten. This chain links TRBV20-1 with TRBJ1-2; no clear D. Per the germline V gene, CDR1 is DFQATT and CDR2 is SNEGSKA (reference sequence). The CDR3 contains 14 residues. Trimming took off 1 base at V and 0 bases at J, with 9 bases between the two ends. DNA for the CDR3: TGCAGTGCTAGAGTGCAGGTACCTAACTATGGCTACACCTTC. Its protein is CSARVQVPNYGYTF.

This clonotype occurred a few times. The chain combines TRBV7-9 with TRBJ2-5; TRBD1 matches at 7 bases. The CDR3 loop spans 12 amino acids. Germline V lookup: CDR1 SEHNR, CDR2 FQNEAQ (reference sequence). V was clipped by 5 bases and J by 5 bases; unmatched bases: 2. CDR3 protein: CASSRDSETQYF. In nucleotides, the CDR3 is TGTGCCAGCAGCCGGGACAGCGAGACCCAGTACTTC.

The gene calls are TRBV4-2 and TRBJ1-5; D gene unclear. V lost 0 bases to trimming and J lost 7 bases, with 13 bases between them. CDR1 is LGHNA, CDR2 YNFKEQ, per germline. The CDR3 is 15 amino acids. DNA for the CDR3: TGTGCCAGCAGCCAAGAAGTGGGCCGGCGGCAGCCCCAGCATTTT. Protein product: CASSQEVGRRQPQHF.

This clonotype was counted at least ten times. V is TRBV29-1 and J is TRBJ2-1, with 13 bases matching TRBD2. V shed 3 bases, J shed 1 base, and the junction held 0 bases outside the gene matches. The CDR3 consists of 15 residues. Germline CDR1 SQVTM, CDR2 ANQGSEA. CDR3 in amino acids: CSVETSGRSYNEQFF. The DNA for the CDR3 is TGCAGCGTTGAGACTAGCGGGAGGTCCTACAATGAGCAGTTCTTC.

In its sample, this clonotype was seen many times. This rearrangement joins TRBV6-1 to TRBJ1-6; D may be TRBD1 (6 bases). Germline CDR1 and CDR2: MNHNS and SASEGT. Trimming cost V 6 bases and J 8 bases, with 17 bases left between them. There are 15 residues in the CDR3. CDR3 in amino acids: CASSETTGSHSPLHF. The CDR3 nucleotides read TGTGCCAGCAGCGAAACTACAGGGTCTCATTCACCCCTCCACTTT.

This clonotype was seen a handful of times. The gene calls are TRBV6-5 and TRBJ2-1, with D possibly being TRBD1 or TRBD2 (5 bases each). Germline CDR1 reads MNHEY; CDR2 reads SVGAGI. The CDR3 is 17 amino acids. V was shortened by 3 bases and J by 5 bases, with 20 bases between the two germline ends. As DNA, the CDR3 is TGTGCCAGCAGTTATTTTTCCGGGACGTATTCGAACAATGAGCAGTTCTTC. This sequence encodes CASSYFSGTYSNNEQFF.

The CDR3 is CSARVRGLTDTQYF. CDR3 DNA sequence: TGCAGTGCTAGAGTACGCGGACTCACAGATACGCAGTATTTT. This chain joins TRBV20-1 and TRBJ2-3; D might be TRBD2 (5 bases). CDR1 is DFQATT and CDR2 is SNEGSKA in the germline V gene (reference sequence). Trimming left V 1 base short and J 2 bases short, with 10 bases between. The CDR3 has 14 amino acids.

In this sample, this clonotype turned up a few times. As DNA, the CDR3 is TGTGCCAGCAGCTTACGGGACAGATCCCTCGGGCAGTACTTC. Protein product: CASSLRDRSLGQYF. The rearrangement links TRBV7-8 to TRBJ2-7; 7 nucleotides agree with TRBD1. CDR1 SGHVS and CDR2 FQNEAQ come from the germline V gene. The CDR3 runs to 14 residues. V lost 2 bases and J lost 9; bases outside the gene matches: 10.

The chain is built from TRBV6-1 and TRBJ2-1; no clear D gene. This CDR3 has 13 amino acids. Trimming took 4 bases from V and 4 from J, leaving 8 bases between them. Germline lookup yields CDR1 MNHNS and CDR2 SASEGT. The CDR3 spells CASSVQLYNEQFF. The DNA for the CDR3 is TGTGCCAGCAGTGTCCAGCTGTACAATGAGCAGTTCTTC.

This clonotype was recorded a few times. The rearrangement uses TRBV5-1 and TRBJ2-7, with unresolved D. This CDR3 has 14 residues. Trimming pared 1 base from V and 2 bases from J, leaving 10 bases between. CDR1 is SGHRS and CDR2 is YFSETQ in the germline V gene. DNA for the CDR3: TGCGCCAGCAGCTTGAGGGCAGGTACCTACGAGCAGTACTTC. Its protein is CASSLRAGTYEQYF.

The chain employs TRBV11-2 and TRBJ2-4, with D tentatively TRBD2 (7 bases). This CDR3 contains 13 residues. Trimming pared 5 bases from V and 8 bases from J, leaving 13 bases between. The germline V gene has CDR1 SGHAT and CDR2 FQNNGV. CDR3 coding DNA: TGTGCCAGCAGCCGGGGGGCCACGGACATTCAGTACTTC. Encoded protein: CASSRGATDIQYF. The whole variable domain, filled in from reference TRBV11-2 and TRBJ2-4, reads EAGVAQSPRYKIIEKRQSVAFWCNPISGHATLYWYQQILGQGPKLLIQFQNNGVVDDSQLPKDRFSAERLKGVDSTLKIQPAKLEDSAVYLCASSRGATDIQYFGAGTRLSVL.